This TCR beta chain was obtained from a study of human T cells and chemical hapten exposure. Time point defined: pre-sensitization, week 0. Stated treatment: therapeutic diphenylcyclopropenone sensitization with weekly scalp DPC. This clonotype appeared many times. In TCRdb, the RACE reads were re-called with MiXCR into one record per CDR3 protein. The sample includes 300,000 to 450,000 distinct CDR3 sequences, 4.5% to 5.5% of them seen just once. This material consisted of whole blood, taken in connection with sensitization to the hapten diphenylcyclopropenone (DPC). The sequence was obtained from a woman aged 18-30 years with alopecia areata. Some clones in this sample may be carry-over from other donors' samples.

The CDR3 reads CASSPRDREETQYF. DNA of the CDR3: TGTGCCAGCTCCCCGAGGGACAGGGAAGAGACCCAGTACTTC. The rearrangement joins TRBV18 to TRBJ2-5; 9 bases map to TRBD1. J gave up 3 bases and V 6 bases, and 5 bases lay outside the gene matches. Germline V CDR1 and CDR2: KGHSH, LQKENI. The CDR3 totals 14 residues.